These 32 T cell receptor beta chains were all obtained from the same sample, sequenced in a study of T cell responses to AZD1222 COVID-19 vaccine (dated by TCRdb to 2020 to 2022). Interpreted using the paper, the time point label stands for: baseline before first vaccination. The protocol used for the library was the immunoSEQ multiplex PCR assay. The clones in this table, taken by TCRdb from immuneACCESS, are in-frame only. Not every clone is retained; where verified, under half of the shortfall comes from an unresolved V gene, and the cause of the rest is unknown. The sample contains 50,000 to 65,000 clones, about 90% of them found a single time. 4.5% to 5.5% of the sample lies in the top ten. The sequencing used peripheral blood, collected on day 0 of AZD1222 vaccination. These receptors originate from an adult in good health.

The chain uses TRBV10-3 and TRBJ1-2; no clear D gene. V lost 0 bases and J 5 bases, leaving 7 bases between the germline ends. The CDR3 length is 13 residues. The germline V gene encodes CDR1 ENHRY and CDR2 SYGVKD. CDR3 nucleotides: TGTGCCATCAGTGAGTCAGCCCAGTATGGCTACACCTTC. It yields the protein CAISESAQYGYTF.

The gene calls are TRBV4-1 and TRBJ1-3; TRBD1 is a possible D gene (5 bases). The V and J ends lost 5 bases and 1 base respectively, with 12 bases between them. The germline CDR1 and CDR2 sequences are MGHRA and YSYEKL. CDR3 length: 15 residues. The CDR3 DNA sequence: TGCGCCAGCAGCGACGGTTGGGGGTCTGGAAACACCATATATTTT. Translating gives CASSDGWGSGNTIYF.

This chain joins TRBV5-5 and TRBJ2-7, with D uncertain. Germline lookup yields CDR1 SGHKS and CDR2 YYEKEE (reference sequence). This CDR3 region has 13 residues. V lost 0 bases, J lost 2 bases, and 6 bases lay in between. In DNA, the CDR3 is TGTGCCAGCAGCTTGGACGGAACCTACGAGCAGTACTTC. Residues: CASSLDGTYEQYF.

The V gene is TRBV7-9, the J gene TRBJ2-2, with 7 bases matching TRBD2. J lost 0 bases, V lost 6 bases, and 1 base had no gene match. The CDR3 loop spans 14 amino acids. Germline V gives CDR1 SEHNR, CDR2 FQNEAQ (reference sequence). Here the CDR3 DNA reads TGTGCCAGCAGAGGGAGGGCGAACACCGGGGAGCTGTTTTTT. It encodes CASRGRANTGELFF.

The rearrangement uses TRBV6-5 and TRBJ2-7; D unclear. This CDR3 comprises 16 residues. The V gene's germline CDR1 is MNHEY and CDR2 SVGAGI. Trimming cost V 0 bases and J 0 bases, with 12 bases left between them. This chain's CDR3 is CASSYSSSGDSYEQYF. Written as DNA, the CDR3 is TGTGCCAGCAGTTACTCGAGCTCAGGAGACTCCTACGAGCAGTACTTC.

The chain recombines TRBV9 with TRBJ2-5; D is possibly TRBD2 (7 bases). CDR1 is SGDLS, CDR2 YYNGEE, per germline. The germline V and J ends were trimmed by 0 bases and 5 bases, with 14 bases remaining between them. This CDR3 is built from 15 residues. The CDR3 spells CASSVGTRGLETQYF. For the CDR3, the DNA is TGTGCCAGCAGCGTAGGGACGCGGGGGCTGGAGACCCAGTACTTC.

CDR3 region: CAWGDLQETQYF. The DNA of the CDR3 is TGTGCCTGGGGCGATCTTCAAGAGACCCAGTACTTC. The rearrangement joins TRBV30 to TRBJ2-5, with unresolved D. The CDR3 is 12 residues long. Germline CDR1 GTSNPN, CDR2 SVGIG (reference sequence). V lost 5 bases and J lost 2, with 9 bases in between.

V usage is TRBV5-1 and J usage is TRBJ2-2; a weak D match, TRBD1 (7 bases). The germline V and J ends were trimmed by 2 bases and 6 bases, with 8 bases remaining between them. The CDR3 length is 13 residues. Germline V CDR1 and CDR2: SGHRS, YFSETQ. The chain's CDR3 is CASSFRGAGELFF. CDR3 nucleotide sequence: TGCGCCAGCAGCTTCAGGGGGGCCGGGGAGCTGTTTTTT.

In this sample, this clone turned up a few times. This chain uses TRBV27 with TRBJ2-7, with 8 bases that match TRBD1. Per the germline V gene, CDR1 is MNHEY and CDR2 is SMNVEV (reference sequence). Trimming took 8 bases from V and 6 from J; bases not matched to a gene: 12. The CDR3 has 14 amino acids. CDR3 amino acids: CASRHRDRRGEQYF. The CDR3 bases are TGTGCCAGCCGTCACCGGGACAGGCGAGGCGAGCAGTACTTC.

This clone was seen once. The genes are TRBV19 and TRBJ2-1, with a weak D call TRBD2 (6 bases). CDR1 is LNHDA and CDR2 is SQIVND in the germline V gene (reference sequence). V lost 10 bases to trimming and J lost 0 bases, with 13 bases between them. This CDR3 spans 14 amino acids. CDR3 residues: CATQMGGSYNEQFF. In DNA, the CDR3 is TGTGCCACTCAGATGGGGGGCTCCTACAATGAGCAGTTCTTC. The entire variable domain, with the rest obtained from reference TRBV19 and TRBJ2-1, is as follows: DGGITQSPKYLFRKEGQNVTLSCEQNLNHDAMYWYRQDPGQGLRLIYYSQIVNDFQKGDIAEGYSVSREKKESFPLTVTSAQKNPTAFYLCATQMGGSYNEQFFGPGTRLTVL.

This chain uses TRBV3-1 (or the pseudogene TRBV3-2) with TRBJ2-3, with 9 nucleotides matching TRBD2. V shed 3 bases and J 4 bases; nucleotides not matched to a gene: 14. Germline-derived CDR1 and CDR2 are LGHDT and YNNKEL (reference sequence). This CDR3 contains 18 residues. The CDR3 loop reads CASSQISGLAGWADTQYF. Here the CDR3 DNA reads TGTGCCAGCAGCCAGATTTCCGGGCTAGCGGGGTGGGCAGATACGCAGTATTTT.

The V and J genes are TRBV10-1 and TRBJ2-3; 9 nucleotides match TRBD2. Germline V gives CDR1 WNHNN, CDR2 SYGVQD (reference sequence). The CDR3 sequence is 14 residues long. Trimming took 5 bases from V and 9 from J; bases not matched to a gene: 9. For the CDR3, the DNA is TGCGCCAGCAGTATAGCGGGAGCCCTGGCAACGCAGTATTTT. It encodes CASSIAGALATQYF.

This chain links TRBV18 with TRBJ1-1, with 8 bases identical to TRBD1. CDR1 KGHSH and CDR2 LQKENI come from the germline V gene. Unmatched junction bases numbered 3, after V lost 2 bases and J lost 1 base. This CDR3 contains 15 residues. The CDR3 loop reads CASSPVGTGNTEAFF. The CDR3 nucleotides read TGTGCCAGCTCACCAGTTGGGACAGGGAACACTGAAGCTTTCTTT.

The rearrangement links TRBV6-2 or TRBV6-3 to TRBJ2-1, with unresolved D. Germline V gives CDR1 MNHEY, CDR2 SVGEGT. This CDR3 region has 13 residues. The V gene lost 2 bases and the J gene lost 4 bases, with 6 bases spanning the gap. CDR3 nucleotide sequence: TGTGCCAGCAGTTACGAGGTATACAATGAGCAGTTCTTC. Translated: CASSYEVYNEQFF.

The chain couples TRBV6-5 to TRBJ1-2, with D possibly being TRBD1 (5 bases). In germline, CDR1 is MNHEY, CDR2 SVGAGI. The CDR3 is 11 amino acids. V was clipped by 2 bases and J by 8 bases, with 6 bases between them. For the CDR3, the DNA is TGTGCCAGCAGTTACGGGGACGGCTACACCTTC. Its translation: CASSYGDGYTF.

The chain joins TRBV11-2 to TRBJ1-3, with 8 bases fitting TRBD1. This CDR3 has 18 amino acids. The trim removed 3 bases at V and 5 bases at J, leaving 15 bases unmatched. The germline CDR1 and CDR2 sequences are SGHAT and FQNNGV. CDR3 sequence reads: CASSFFDRGRNYRNTIYF. CDR3 nucleotides: TGTGCCAGCAGCTTTTTCGACAGGGGAAGGAATTACCGAAACACCATATATTTT. The whole variable domain, filled in from reference TRBV11-2 and TRBJ1-3, reads EAGVAQSPRYKIIEKRQSVAFWCNPISGHATLYWYQQILGQGPKLLIQFQNNGVVDDSQLPKDRFSAERLKGVDSTLKIQPAKLEDSAVYLCASSFFDRGRNYRNTIYFGEGSWLTVV.

The chain employs TRBV30 and TRBJ1-3, with D unclear. Trimming pared 0 bases from V and 4 bases from J, leaving 4 bases between. The CDR3 has 12 amino acids. Germline V gene sequence: CDR1 GTSNPN, CDR2 SVGIG (reference sequence). The CDR3 DNA reads TGTGCCTGGAGTGTAGGCGGAAACACCATATATTTT. It specifies CAWSVGGNTIYF.

The chain couples TRBV5-1 to TRBJ2-2; D might be TRBD1 or TRBD2, each matching 6 bases. Trimming took 2 bases from V and 6 from J, leaving 11 bases between them. Per the germline V gene, CDR1 is SGHRS and CDR2 is YFSETQ. The CDR3 is 14 residues long. DNA of the CDR3: TGCGCCAGCAGCTTCCAGGGGAGGTCCGGGGAGCTGTTTTTT. Protein: CASSFQGRSGELFF.

This clone was observed once. The chain uses TRBV5-6 and TRBJ2-5; D is perhaps TRBD1 (5 bases). With 1 base removed from V and 2 bases from J, the gap between germline ends came to 6 bases. This CDR3 is built from 13 residues. Looked up from germline, CDR1 is SGHDT and CDR2 is YYEEEE. The CDR3 coding sequence is TGTGCCAGCAGCTTGAAGGGGCAAGAGACCCAGTACTTC. The encoded protein is CASSLKGQETQYF.

This clone was counted a single time. The chain couples TRBV19 to TRBJ1-5, with 9 bases that match TRBD1. Germline values: CDR1 LNHDA, CDR2 SQIVND (reference sequence). CDR3 length: 15 amino acids. Trimming cost V 3 bases and J 4 bases; bases outside gene matches: 4. The CDR3 here is CASSMAQGANQPQHF. Here the CDR3 DNA reads TGTGCCAGTAGTATGGCACAGGGGGCGAATCAGCCCCAGCATTTT.

The rearrangement links TRBV7-2 to TRBJ1-1; D ambiguous. The CDR3 is 14 residues long. V lost 5 bases and J lost 5, with 15 bases in between. Germline lookup yields CDR1 SGHTA and CDR2 FQGNSA. CDR3 sequence (DNA): TGTGCCAGCAGCGCGGGAGGGCCGATAACTGAAGCTTTCTTT. Protein sequence: CASSAGGPITEAFF.

The rearrangement uses TRBV19 and TRBJ1-1; possible D gene TRBD1, 5 bases. Germline values: CDR1 LNHDA, CDR2 SQIVND (reference sequence). V gave up 5 bases and J gave up 1 base, with 14 bases separating them. This CDR3 contains 15 residues. The CDR3 DNA is TGTGCCAGTAGTGCAGCCGGGACGGGGAACACTGAAGCTTTCTTT. Its translation is CASSAAGTGNTEAFF.

J is TRBJ2-5 and V is TRBV5-5, with 8 bases fitting TRBD1. The germline V gene has CDR1 SGHKS and CDR2 YYEKEE (reference sequence). Trimming at V came to 4 bases and at J to 3 bases, leaving 5 bases not matched to a gene. The CDR3 covers 14 residues. CDR3 in DNA: TGTGCCAGCAGCCACTTGGACAGGGAAGAGACCCAGTACTTC. As protein: CASSHLDREETQYF.

The V and J genes are TRBV5-4 and TRBJ1-3; the D is unclear. Germline CDR1 and CDR2: SGHNT and YYREEE (reference sequence). The length of the CDR3 is 13 residues. V was shortened by 0 bases and J by 4 bases, with 5 bases between the two germline ends. The CDR3 DNA follows: TGTGCCAGCAGCTTGGCTGGGGGAAACACCATATATTTT. Encoded protein: CASSLAGGNTIYF.

The chain links TRBV3-1 (or the pseudogene TRBV3-2) to TRBJ2-3; D is unclear. Looked up from germline, CDR1 is LGHDT and CDR2 is YNNKEL (reference sequence). Trimming left V 4 bases short and J 6 bases short, with 11 bases between. The CDR3 sequence is 13 residues long. The CDR3 DNA reads TGTGCCAGCAGCCCCGTAGAGGTGGATACGCAGTATTTT. Its translation is CASSPVEVDTQYF.

This chain links TRBV7-9 with TRBJ1-2; D may be TRBD1 (6 bases). This CDR3 spans 15 amino acids. Trimming left V 3 bases short and J 4 bases short, with 15 bases between. Germline V lookup: CDR1 SEHNR, CDR2 FQNEAQ (reference sequence). The CDR3: CASSFRTETTYGYTF. CDR3 sequence (DNA): TGTGCCAGCAGCTTCCGGACAGAAACGACCTATGGCTACACCTTC.

CDR3 loop: CASSLEGQGSPDTQYF. CDR3 nucleotide sequence: TGTGCCAGCAGCTTGGAAGGACAGGGGAGCCCAGATACGCAGTATTTT. The chain couples TRBV5-4 to TRBJ2-3; 9 bases fit TRBD1. This CDR3 contains 16 residues. Germline values: CDR1 SGHNT, CDR2 YYREEE (reference sequence). V gave up 0 bases and J gave up 4 bases; unmatched junction bases: 6.

V and J are TRBV2 and TRBJ2-5; no clear D. The CDR3 length is 12 residues. The V gene lost 4 bases and the J gene lost 2 bases, with 5 bases spanning the gap. The V gene's germline CDR1 is SNHLY and CDR2 FYNNEI. CDR3 sequence: CASSAAQETQYF. CDR3 coding DNA: TGTGCCAGCAGTGCTGCTCAAGAGACCCAGTACTTC.

This chain connects TRBV7-9 to TRBJ2-7; TRBD1 aligns across 8 bases. CDR1 and CDR2 from the germline V gene are SEHNR and FQNEAQ (reference sequence). The CDR3 is made up of 15 amino acids. J was trimmed by 6 bases and V by 5 bases; bases with no gene match: 12. The chain's CDR3 is CASSPGQGFMGEQYF. CDR3 DNA: TGTGCCAGCAGCCCTGGACAGGGTTTTATGGGCGAGCAGTACTTC.

The rearrangement links TRBV11-2 to TRBJ2-7; D is uncertain. The V and J ends lost 1 base and 3 bases respectively, with 10 bases between them. Germline loops: CDR1 SGHAT, CDR2 FQNNGV. The CDR3 covers 14 residues. The CDR3 is CASSLGQPFYEQYF. CDR3 nucleotide sequence: TGTGCCAGCAGCTTAGGGCAGCCCTTCTACGAGCAGTACTTC. Together with reference TRBV11-2 and TRBJ2-7, the CDR3 gives the full variable domain: EAGVAQSPRYKIIEKRQSVAFWCNPISGHATLYWYQQILGQGPKLLIQFQNNGVVDDSQLPKDRFSAERLKGVDSTLKIQPAKLEDSAVYLCASSLGQPFYEQYFGPGTRLTVT.

This clone was detected once. This sequence joins TRBV6-4 and TRBJ2-2; D is undetermined. This CDR3 comprises 12 residues. Germline V lookup: CDR1 MRHNA, CDR2 SNTAGT. Trimming left V 6 bases short and J 2 bases short, with 4 bases between. CDR3 loop: CASSKNTGELFF. In nucleotides, the CDR3 is TGTGCCAGCAGCAAAAACACCGGGGAGCTGTTTTTT.

DNA for the CDR3: TGCGCCAGCAGCCAAGGCCCGACGACCGGGACAGGGAAGTACGAGCAGTACTTC. Translation: CASSQGPTTGTGKYEQYF. J is TRBJ2-7 and V is TRBV4-1; 9 nucleotides align to TRBD1. V was pared by 1 base and J by 4 bases, with 14 bases of the junction left unmatched. This CDR3 is built from 18 residues. Germline lookup yields CDR1 MGHRA and CDR2 YSYEKL.